These T cell receptor beta chains were read from a single sample in a study of cytomegalovirus exposure and HLA in healthy donors. The assay was immunoSEQ multiplex PCR, and TCRdb's table has in-frame clones only and misses some. The sample yields 80,000 to 90,000 clones, roughly 76% seen once. Sequencing input: PBMCs. These receptors all come from a young woman in good health and CMV-seronegative. Each CDR3 is given without its conserved first and last residue.

j_call v_call cdr3_aa
TRBJ2-1 TRBV19 ASTRMGRGPESPYNEQF
TRBJ2-5 TRBV5-1 ASAQGGRAQETQY
TRBJ1-6 TRBV29-1 SVEETGGSPLH
TRBJ1-2 TRBV5-1 ASNPTGSGGYT
TRBJ1-1 TRBV9 ASSVGVREDTEAF
TRBJ1-2 TRBV5-1 ASSFGQNYVYT
TRBJ1-1 TRBV7-9 ASSLRALNTEAF
TRBJ2-3 TRBV5-4 ASSLTTSPLDTQY
TRBJ2-7 TRBV5-1 ASSLAGTSVYEQY
TRBJ2-5 TRBV10-3 AISGASGRIETQY
TRBJ2-7 TRBV5-1 ASSLNSQTSNRVPSYEQY
TRBJ2-3 TRBV2 ASSPGLAGGTDTQY
TRBJ2-7 TRBV19 ASSISLAGAGEQY
TRBJ1-2 TRBV21-1 ASSNRDSGDGYT
TRBJ1-2 TRBV28 ASSWTGGVYGYT
TRBJ1-1 TRBV11-2 ASRVTTEAF
TRBJ1-2 TRBV5-6 ASMQGYFYGYT
TRBJ1-5 TRBV9 ASSVTDSSNQPQH
TRBJ2-1 TRBV5-1 ASSVAGNSYNEQF
TRBJ2-2 TRBV6-6 ASRLQGLGGELF
TRBJ2-3 TRBV11-1 ASSLTDTQY
TRBJ1-1 TRBV6-5 ASSWDEMEGATEAF
TRBJ2-5 TRBV7-2 ASSNRGWGQETQY
TRBJ1-2 TRBV30 AWSVQEIPNYGYT
TRBJ1-2 TRBV6-1 ASSEVGVFRGYT
TRBJ2-2 TRBV4-2 ASSFLAGGPSTGELF